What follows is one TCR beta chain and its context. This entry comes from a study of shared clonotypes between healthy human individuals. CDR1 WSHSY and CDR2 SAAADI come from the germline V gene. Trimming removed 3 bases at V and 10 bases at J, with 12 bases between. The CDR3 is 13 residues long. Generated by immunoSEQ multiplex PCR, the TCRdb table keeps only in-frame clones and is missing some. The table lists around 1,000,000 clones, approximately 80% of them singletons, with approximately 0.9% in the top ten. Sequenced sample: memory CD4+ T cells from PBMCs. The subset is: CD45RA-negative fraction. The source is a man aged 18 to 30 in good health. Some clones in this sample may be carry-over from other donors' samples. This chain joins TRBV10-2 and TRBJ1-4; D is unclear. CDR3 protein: CASSDRAEGKLFF. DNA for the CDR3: TGCGCCAGCAGTGACCGAGCCGAGGGAAAACTGTTTTTT.